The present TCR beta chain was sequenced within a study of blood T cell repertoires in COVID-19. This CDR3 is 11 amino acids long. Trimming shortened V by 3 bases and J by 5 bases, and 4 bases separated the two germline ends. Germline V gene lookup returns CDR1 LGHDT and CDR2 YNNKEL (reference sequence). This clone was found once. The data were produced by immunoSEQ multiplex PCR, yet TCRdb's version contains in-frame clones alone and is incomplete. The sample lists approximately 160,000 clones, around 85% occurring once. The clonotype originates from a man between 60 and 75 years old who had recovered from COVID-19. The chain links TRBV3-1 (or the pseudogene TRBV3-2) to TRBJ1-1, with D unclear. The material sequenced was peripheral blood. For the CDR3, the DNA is TGTGCCAGCAGCCATTCGACTGAAGCTTTCTTT. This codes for CASSHSTEAFF.